The present T cell receptor (beta chain) was sequenced within a study of preoperative IRX-2 immunotherapy in early breast cancer. The sample holds a few counts of this clone. Germline CDR1 is LGHNT and CDR2 is FRNRAP. This CDR3 is built from 22 residues. V lost 0 bases and J lost 9, with 36 bases in between. Described treatment: preoperative locoregional IRX-2 cytokine immunotherapy. Samples came from a phase Ib trial of preoperative locoregional IRX-2 cytokine immunotherapy. Assay: immunoSEQ multiplex PCR; the TCRdb copy retains only in-frame clones and omits some. The sample records 30,000 to 45,000 clones, about four fifths being singletons.

The sequence came from a human donor with breast cancer. The specimen comprised lymph node tissue, sampled after IRX-2 immunotherapy. The chain employs TRBV12-5 and TRBJ2-1, with D perhaps matching TRBD1 (9 bases). CDR3 sequence (DNA): TGTGCTAGTGGTTTGGTACTGAGCGGGGGAACCGGGACAGGGAGAAGGTGGGGTGAGCAGTTCTTC. Translating gives CASGLVLSGGTGTGRRWGEQFF. The complete variable domain, with remaining parts taken from reference TRBV12-5 and TRBJ2-1, reads DARVTQTPRHKVTEMGQEVTMRCQPILGHNTVFWYRQTMMQGLELLAYFRNRAPLDDSGMPKDRFSAEMPDATLATLKIQPSEPRDSAVYFCASGLVLSGGTGTGRRWGEQFFGPGTRLTVL.